This passage covers 22 T cell receptor beta chains from one sample sequenced in a study of blood T cell repertoires in COVID-19 (dated by TCRdb to about 2020). The protocol used for the library was the immunoSEQ multiplex PCR assay. Drawn from immuneACCESS, this table holds only the in-frame rearrangements with V and J called that TCRdb kept. Clones are partly lost; checked studies trace under half to an unresolved V gene and leave the rest unexplained. The sample contains approximately 260,000 clones, approximately 88% of them found a single time. Of the sample, approximately 2% falls within the top ten clones. What was sequenced was peripheral blood. All receptors derive from a man over 45 with acute or convalescent COVID-19.

The chain joins TRBV12-3 or TRBV12-4 to TRBJ2-7; no firm D call. Trimming took off 3 bases at V and 0 bases at J, with 6 bases between the two ends. The CDR3 is 13 amino acids. CDR3 loop: CASSFGSSYEQYF. Here the CDR3 DNA reads TGTGCCAGCAGTTTTGGCAGCTCCTACGAGCAGTACTTC.

The chain uses TRBV18 and TRBJ1-1, with 8 bases fitting TRBD1. The CDR3 spans 16 residues. CDR1 is KGHSH and CDR2 is LQKENI in the germline V gene. Losses at the gene ends were 2 bases for V and 3 bases for J; bases not matched to a gene: 8. The CDR3 protein is CASSPSIQGGDTEAFF. The CDR3, as DNA: TGTGCCAGCTCACCATCTATACAGGGGGGGGACACTGAAGCTTTCTTT.

The chain recombines TRBV19 with TRBJ1-2; TRBD1 agrees at 7 bases. With V trimmed by 3 bases and J by 5 bases, 12 bases remained unmatched. The CDR3 totals 16 residues. Germline lookup yields CDR1 LNHDA and CDR2 SQIVND (reference sequence). CDR3: CASSMTGTTQKYGYTF. CDR3 nucleotides: TGTGCCAGTAGTATGACAGGGACGACGCAAAAATATGGCTACACCTTC.

The chain uses TRBV6-5 and TRBJ2-7; TRBD1 agrees at 7 bases. Germline V gene data show CDR1 as MNHEY and CDR2 as SVGAGI. The CDR3 is 15 amino acids. V shed 6 bases, J shed 4 bases, and the junction held 12 bases outside the gene matches. The CDR3 region has the DNA TGTGCCAGCAGCCGAGACCGGGACAGCCCTTACGAGCAGTACTTC. It specifies CASSRDRDSPYEQYF.

The chain recombines TRBV7-3 with TRBJ2-7; 7 positions match TRBD2. Germline CDR1 SGHTA, CDR2 FQGTGA. The CDR3 contains 13 residues. Trimming removed 5 bases from V and 5 bases from J; junction bases left unmatched: 6. The CDR3 nucleotides read TGTGCCAGCAGCATAGGGACTATCAACGAGCAGTACTTC. Residues: CASSIGTINEQYF.

V is TRBV30 and J is TRBJ2-7; TRBD2 is a possible D gene (5 bases). The V and J ends lost 0 bases and 1 base respectively, with 19 bases between them. Germline-derived CDR1 and CDR2 are GTSNPN and SVGIG (reference sequence). CDR3 length equals 17 residues. CDR3 nucleotide sequence: TGTGCCTGGAGTGTACGTGGACCTGGACTGTTTTCCTACGAGCAGTACTTC. This gives the protein CAWSVRGPGLFSYEQYF.

The gene calls are TRBV6-5 and TRBJ1-4; a possible D gene is TRBD1 (6 bases). CDR1 is MNHEY and CDR2 is SVGAGI in the germline V gene. With 6 bases removed from V and 5 bases from J, the gap between germline ends came to 10 bases. This CDR3 has 13 residues. The CDR3 DNA reads as TGTGCCAGCAGAATTGGACAGAATGAAAAACTGTTTTTT. Residues: CASRIGQNEKLFF.

The chain has TRBV5-1 and TRBJ1-1, with a possible D match to TRBD1 (5 bases). The ends were cut back, 3 bases at V and 1 base at J, with 13 bases in the middle. The CDR3 contains 15 residues. Germline CDR1 reads SGHRS; CDR2 reads YFSETQ. In DNA, the CDR3 is TGCGCCAGCAGCTCGGAGGGGCCCCCGAACACTGAAGCTTTCTTT. As protein: CASSSEGPPNTEAFF.

V gene TRBV5-1 combines with J gene TRBJ1-4; D remains ambiguous. The germline gives CDR1 SGHRS, CDR2 YFSETQ. This CDR3 region has 14 residues. V was cut by 4 bases and J by 14 bases, with 21 bases left in between. CDR3: CASSPGESGGGLFF. CDR3 bases: TGCGCCAGCAGCCCGGGAGAGTCGGGTGGCGGTCTGTTTTTT.

This chain links TRBV6-6 with TRBJ2-5; D may be TRBD2 (5 bases). The V gene lost 6 bases and the J gene lost 5 bases, with 16 bases spanning the gap. The CDR3 loop spans 14 amino acids. CDR1 and CDR2 (germline): MNHNY, SVGAGI (reference sequence). CDR3 loop: CASSRGSADETQYF. DNA for the CDR3: TGTGCCAGCAGCCGGGGATCGGCGGACGAGACCCAGTACTTC.

The chain is built from TRBV19 and TRBJ1-1, with D possibly being TRBD1 (5 bases). Trimming removed 9 bases from V and 3 bases from J, with 14 bases in between. From germline, CDR1 is LNHDA and CDR2 SQIVND (reference sequence). This CDR3 has 13 residues. The CDR3 region has the DNA TGTGCCAGCTACGGGGGGGTAGACACTGAAGCTTTCTTT. It yields the protein CASYGGVDTEAFF.

The rearrangement joins TRBV14 to TRBJ2-7, with D possibly matching TRBD1 (6 bases). Trimming pared 5 bases from V and 4 bases from J, leaving 15 bases between. CDR3 length: 14 residues. CDR1 is SGHDN and CDR2 is FVKESK in the germline V gene. The CDR3 reads CASSSPGTRYEQYF. The CDR3 DNA follows: TGTGCCAGCAGCTCCCCGGGGACAAGGTACGAGCAGTACTTC.

The CDR3 loop is CASSIERGANEQFF. CDR3 DNA sequence: TGTGCCAGTAGTATAGAGCGGGGAGCCAATGAGCAGTTCTTC. V usage is TRBV19 and J usage is TRBJ2-1, with D perhaps matching TRBD2 (6 bases). Between the trimmed V and J ends, which lost 0 bases and 6 bases, there was a span of 9 bases. CDR1 and CDR2 from the germline V gene are LNHDA and SQIVND (reference sequence). CDR3 length equals 14 residues.

The V and J genes are TRBV7-2 and TRBJ2-3, with 9 nucleotides matching TRBD2. This CDR3 is built from 15 residues. V lost 5 bases to trimming and J lost 4 bases; unmatched junction nucleotides: 7. Germline CDR1 SGHTA, CDR2 FQGNSA. This CDR3 is CASSLSGGSPDTQYF. The CDR3 DNA sequence: TGTGCCAGCAGCCTTAGCGGGGGCTCCCCAGATACGCAGTATTTT.

This chain uses TRBV5-5 with TRBJ2-3, with 11 bases matching TRBD2. The CDR3 is 12 amino acids. V shed 2 bases, J shed 10 bases, and the junction held 0 bases outside the gene matches. From germline, CDR1 is SGHKS and CDR2 YYEKEE (reference sequence). The CDR3 nucleotides read TGTGCCAGCAGCTTTAGCGGGGGGGCGCAGTATTTT. Protein product: CASSFSGGAQYF.

J is TRBJ1-1 and V is TRBV5-1, with no clear D. The CDR3 extends over 13 amino acids. V shed 4 bases and J shed 9 bases, with 16 bases lying between them. Germline V CDR1 and CDR2: SGHRS, YFSETQ. This CDR3 reads CASSETEGTKAFF. As DNA, the CDR3 is TGCGCCAGCAGCGAAACGGAGGGTACTAAAGCTTTCTTT.

J is TRBJ1-6 and V is TRBV12-2. TRBV12-2 is marked as a pseudogene. The CDR3 runs to 15 residues. CDR3 nucleotides: TGTGCAAGTCGCTTACCTACGGGGTTAGGTTCACCCCTCCACTTT. This sequence encodes CASRLPTGLGSPLHF.

The chain links TRBV7-2 to TRBJ2-1; 10 nucleotides line up with TRBD1. The CDR3 runs 16 residues. The V gene's germline CDR1 is SGHTA and CDR2 FQGNSA. J lost 9 bases, V lost 3 bases, and 11 bases had no gene match. For the CDR3, the DNA is TGTGCCAGCAGCTTTCACCCCCGGGACAGGGGTACTGAGCAGTTCTTC. Residues: CASSFHPRDRGTEQFF. The whole variable domain, remainder taken from reference TRBV7-2 and TRBJ2-1, is GAGVSQSPSNKVTEKGKDVELRCDPISGHTALYWYRQSLGQGLEFLIYFQGNSAPDKSGLPSDRFSAERTGGSVSTLTIQRTQQEDSAVYLCASSFHPRDRGTEQFFGPGTRLTVL.

This rearrangement joins TRBV9 to TRBJ1-2, with D maybe TRBD1 (6 bases). V was pared by 4 bases and J by 5 bases, with 12 bases between. CDR1 and CDR2 from the germline V gene are SGDLS and YYNGEE. The CDR3 covers 13 residues. CDR3 nucleotides: TGTGCCAGCAGCACCGGGACACCATATGGCTACACCTTC. Its translation: CASSTGTPYGYTF.

V usage is TRBV18 and J usage is TRBJ2-7; no firm D call. The germline V and J ends were trimmed by 4 bases and 4 bases, with 17 bases remaining between them. The CDR3 consists of 15 residues. Germline V gene sequence: CDR1 KGHSH, CDR2 LQKENI. The CDR3 coding sequence is TGTGCCAGCTCACAACTTAGTCCCCCCCTGTACGAGCAGTACTTC. Translating gives CASSQLSPPLYEQYF. The whole variable domain, filled in from reference TRBV18 and TRBJ2-7, reads NAGVMQNPRHLVRRRGQEARLRCSPMKGHSHVYWYRQLPEEGLKFMVYLQKENIIDESGMPKERFSAEFPKEGPSILRIQQVVRGDSAAYFCASSQLSPPLYEQYFGPGTRLTVT.

This chain uses TRBV5-1 with TRBJ2-5; maybe TRBD2 (5 bases). Germline V CDR1 and CDR2: SGHRS, YFSETQ. CDR3 length equals 15 residues. Trimming left V 0 bases short and J 0 bases short, with 9 bases between. CDR3 in DNA: TGCGCCAGCAGCTTGGGAGTCGGGGACCAAGAGACCCAGTACTTC. Residues: CASSLGVGDQETQYF.

This chain joins TRBV24-1 and TRBJ2-1; TRBD1 might be the D (5 bases). The CDR3 covers 13 residues. The V and J ends lost 4 bases and 8 bases respectively, with 11 bases between them. CDR1 is KGHDR, CDR2 SFDVKD, per germline. CDR3 region: CATSDSDSDEQFF. The CDR3 coding sequence is TGTGCCACCAGTGACTCCGACAGCGATGAGCAGTTCTTC.